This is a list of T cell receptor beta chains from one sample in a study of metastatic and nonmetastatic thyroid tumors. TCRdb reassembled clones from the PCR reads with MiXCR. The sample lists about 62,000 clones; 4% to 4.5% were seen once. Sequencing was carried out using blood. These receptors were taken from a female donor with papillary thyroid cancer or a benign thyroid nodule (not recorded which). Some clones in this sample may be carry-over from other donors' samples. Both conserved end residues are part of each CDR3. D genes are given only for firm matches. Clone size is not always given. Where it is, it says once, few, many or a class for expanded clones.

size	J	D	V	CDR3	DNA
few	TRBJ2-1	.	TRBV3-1	CASSMRQANEQFF	TGTGCCAGCAGCATGAGACAGGCCAATGAGCAGTTCTTC
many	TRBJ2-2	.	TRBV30	CAWSAPSSGELFF	TGTGCCTGGAGTGCCCCGAGCAGCGGGGAGCTGTTTTTT
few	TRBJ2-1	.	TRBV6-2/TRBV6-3	CASIGGYNEQFF	TGTGCCAGCATAGGGGGGTACAATGAGCAGTTCTTC
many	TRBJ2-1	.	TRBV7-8	CASSFRGDYNEQFF	TGTGCCAGCAGCTTTCGTGGAGACTACAATGAGCAGTTCTTC
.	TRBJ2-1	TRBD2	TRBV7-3	CASSFYGTSGNNEQLF	TGTGCCAGCAGCTTCTATGGGACTAGCGGAAACAATGAGCAGCTCTTC
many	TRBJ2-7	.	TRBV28	CASSLLRSEQYF	TGTGCCAGCAGTTTACTCCGAAGTGAGCAGTACTTC
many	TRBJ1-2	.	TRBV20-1	CSARDRLRGGYTF	TGCAGTGCTAGAGATCGGTTAAGGGGTGGCTACACCTTC
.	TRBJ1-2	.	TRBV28	CASSLRGSGYTF	TGTGCCAGCAGTTTACGGGGAAGCGGCTACACCTTC
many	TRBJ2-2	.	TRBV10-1	CASSGGDTGELFF	TGCGCCAGCAGTGGGGGGGACACCGGGGAGCTGTTTTTT
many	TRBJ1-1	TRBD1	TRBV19	CASSTAGGGFEAFF	TGTGCCAGTAGTACGGCAGGGGGCGGGTTTGAAGCTTTCTTT
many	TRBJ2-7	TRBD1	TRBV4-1	CASSLGQGTLYEQYF	TGCGCCAGCAGCCTAGGACAGGGGACTCTTTACGAGCAGTACTTC
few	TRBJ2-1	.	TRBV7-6	CASSFGGWQGHFNEQFF	TGTGCCAGCAGCTTTGGTGGTTGGCAGGGTCATTTCAATGAGCAGTTCTTC
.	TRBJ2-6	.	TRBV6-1	CASSGLAGANVLTF	TGTGCCAGCAGTGGGTTGGCTGGGGCCAACGTCCTGACTTTC
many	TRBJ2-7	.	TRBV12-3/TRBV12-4	CASSLVAPGLGEQYF	TGTGCCAGCAGTTTAGTTGCCCCGGGTTTGGGCGAGCAGTACTTC
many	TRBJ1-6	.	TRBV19	CASSITVGNSPLHF	TGTGCCAGTAGTATCACAGTTGGTAATTCACCCCTCCACTTT
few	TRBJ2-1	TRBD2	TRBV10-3	CAIRVSGSSYNEQFF	TGTGCCATCAGGGTCAGCGGGAGCTCCTACAATGAGCAGTTCTTC
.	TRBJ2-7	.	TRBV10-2	CASRNREAGYEQYF	TGCGCCAGCAGGAACAGGGAAGCAGGCTACGAGCAGTACTTC
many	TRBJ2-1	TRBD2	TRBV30	CAWSGGGSSYNEQFF	TGTGCCTGGAGTGGAGGCGGGAGCTCCTACAATGAGCAGTTCTTC
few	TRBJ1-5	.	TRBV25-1	CASSDGAKGQPQHF	TGTGCCAGCAGTGACGGGGCAAAGGGTCAGCCCCAGCATTTT
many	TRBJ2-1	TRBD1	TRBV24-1	CATSDGQVYNEQFF	TGTGCCACCAGTGACGGACAGGTCTACAATGAGCAGTTCTTC
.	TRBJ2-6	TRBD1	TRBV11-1	CASSAGTVNSSGANVLTF	TGTGCCAGCAGCGCCGGGACAGTGAATAGCTCTGGGGCCAACGTCCTGACTTTC
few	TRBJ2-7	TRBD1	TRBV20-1	CSARDIGQGLYEQYF	TGCAGTGCTAGAGATATAGGACAGGGTTTATACGAGCAGTACTTC
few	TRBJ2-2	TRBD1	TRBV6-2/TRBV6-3	CASRVQGPGELFF	TGTGCCAGCAGAGTACAGGGGCCCGGGGAGCTGTTTTTT
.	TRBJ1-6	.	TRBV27	CASSFRPRSPLHF	TGTGCCAGCAGTTTTCGTCCACGTTCACCCCTGCACTTT
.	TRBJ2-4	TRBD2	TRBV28	CASSLWGGRAARVAKNIQYF	TGTGCCAGCAGTTTATGGGGCGGGAGGGCCGCTAGGGTGGCCAAAAATATTCAGTACTTC
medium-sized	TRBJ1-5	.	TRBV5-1	CASSLAPGDQPQHF	TGCGCCAGCAGCTTGGCGCCAGGGGATCAGCCCCAGCATTTT
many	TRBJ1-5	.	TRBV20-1	CSARDSGSNQPQHF	TGCAGTGCCCGAGATTCGGGTTCCAATCAGCCCCAGCATTTT
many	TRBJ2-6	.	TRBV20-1	CSARLEGANVLTF	TGCAGTGCTAGGTTGGAAGGGGCCAACGTCCTGACTTTC
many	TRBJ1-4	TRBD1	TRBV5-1	CASSSRDSSEKLFF	TGCGCCAGCAGCTCCCGGGACAGTTCTGAAAAACTGTTTTTT
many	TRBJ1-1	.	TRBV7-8	CASSLGTPATEAFF	TGTGCCAGCAGCTTAGGGACACCGGCGACTGAAGCTTTCTTT
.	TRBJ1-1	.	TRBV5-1	CASSPDTETEAFF	TGCGCCAGCAGCCCCGACACTGAGACTGAAGCTTTCTTT
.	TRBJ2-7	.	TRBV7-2	CASSLDSVHEQYF	TGTGCCAGCAGCTTAGATAGCGTCCACGAACAGTACTTC
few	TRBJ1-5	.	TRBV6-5	CASSYLARNLAQHF	TGTGCCAGCAGTTATCTGGCACGGAATCTGGCCCAGCATTTT
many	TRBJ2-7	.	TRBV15	CATSVRPPGTLAYEQYF	TGTGCCACCAGCGTCCGCCCCCCAGGGACTCTAGCCTACGAGCAGTACTTC
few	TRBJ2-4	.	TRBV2	CASSEALRGGAKNIQYF	TGTGCCAGCAGTGAAGCGCTTCGGGGTGGGGCCAAAAACATTCAGTACTTC
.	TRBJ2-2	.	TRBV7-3	CASSLGVSSAGELFF	TGTGCCAGCAGCTTAGGAGTGAGTTCTGCCGGGGAGCTGTTTTTT
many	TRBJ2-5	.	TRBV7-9	CASSPKETQYF	TGTGCCAGCAGCCCAAAAGAGACCCAGTACTTC
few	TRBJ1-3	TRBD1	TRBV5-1	CASSKSGTGAGNTIYF	TGCGCCAGCAGCAAGTCCGGGACAGGGGCTGGAAACACCATATATTTT
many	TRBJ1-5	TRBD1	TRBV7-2	CASSSRTGTGQPQHF	TGTGCCAGCAGCTCCCGGACAGGGACAGGTCAGCCCCAGCATTTT
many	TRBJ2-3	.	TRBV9	CASSVEGPLGGTDTQYF	TGTGCCAGCAGCGTAGAGGGGCCCTTGGGCGGCACAGATACGCAGTATTTT
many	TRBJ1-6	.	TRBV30	CAGTQQGRESPLHF	TGTGCCGGTACACAACAGGGCCGGGAGTCACCCCTCCACTTT
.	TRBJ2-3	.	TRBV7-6	CASSLEQYTDTQYF	TGTGCCAGCAGCTTAGAACAGTACACAGATACGCAGTATTTT
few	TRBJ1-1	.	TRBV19	CASTGSTEAFF	TGTGCCAGTACAGGGAGCACTGAAGCTTTCTTT
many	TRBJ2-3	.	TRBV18	CASSWAGHNTDTQYF	TGTGCCAGCTCCTGGGCGGGACATAACACAGATACGCAGTATTTT
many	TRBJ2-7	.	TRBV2	CASSVLQRYEQYF	TGTGCCAGCAGTGTCCTTCAGCGCTACGAGCAGTACTTC
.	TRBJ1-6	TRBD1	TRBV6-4	CASSDSGQSSPLHF	TGTGCCAGCAGTGACTCGGGACAGTCTTCACCCCTCCACTTT
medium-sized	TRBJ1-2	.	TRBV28	CASSLPTGAEGYTF	TGTGCCAGCAGTCTACCTACGGGGGCGGAGGGCTACACCTTC
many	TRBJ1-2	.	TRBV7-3	CASSRQIRRTNYGYTF	TGTGCCAGCAGCCGACAAATTCGGAGAACTAACTATGGCTACACCTTC
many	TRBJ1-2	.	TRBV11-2	CASTPGGGYTF	TGTGCCAGCACCCCAGGAGGTGGCTACACCTTC
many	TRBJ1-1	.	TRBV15	CATSRERGTEAFF	TGTGCCACCAGCAGGGAAAGGGGAACTGAAGCTTTCTTT
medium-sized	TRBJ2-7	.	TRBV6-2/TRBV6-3	CASKAGAYYEQYF	TGTGCCAGCAAGGCGGGTGCGTACTACGAGCAGTACTTC
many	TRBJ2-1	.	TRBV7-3	CASSLTLGTYNEQFF	TGTGCCAGCAGCTTAACTCTCGGGACCTACAATGAGCAGTTCTTC
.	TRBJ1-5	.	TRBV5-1	CASSLDAPEQPQHF	TGCGCCAGCAGCTTGGATGCCCCCGAGCAACCCCAGCATTTT
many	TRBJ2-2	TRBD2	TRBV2	CASKGLAGTSTGELFF	TGTGCCAGCAAGGGGCTAGCGGGTACAAGTACCGGGGAGCTGTTTTTT
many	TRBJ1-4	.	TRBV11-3	CASSWQGIRGGEKLFF	TGTGCCAGCAGCTGGCAGGGTATAAGAGGAGGAGAAAAACTGTTTTTT
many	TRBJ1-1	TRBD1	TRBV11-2	CASGPTGIGGEAFF	TGTGCCAGCGGCCCGACAGGGATTGGAGGTGAAGCTTTCTTT
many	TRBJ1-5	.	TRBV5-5	CASSLGYGVGDQPQHF	TGTGCCAGCAGCTTGGGTTACGGTGTGGGTGATCAGCCCCAGCATTTT